This T cell receptor (beta chain) was sequenced during a study of shared clonotypes between healthy human individuals. Study findings and constraints: How much donors shared clonotypes was expected to be affected by sequencing depth. Clonotypes which were not shared had lower generation probabilities than clonotypes that all four donors shared.

Libraries were prepared by immunoSEQ multiplex PCR; TCRdb keeps only in-frame clonotypes and omits some of them. The sample consists of 2.3 million or so clones, about 92% of them appearing once. About this clone itself: Its specificity is not known.

This CDR3 spans 15 amino acids. V was trimmed by 3 bases and J by 2 bases, leaving 11 bases between them. Germline V gene lookup returns CDR1 LNHNV and CDR2 YYDKDF (reference sequence). The clonotype was recovered from a man aged 18 to 30 in good health. Some clones in this sample may be carry-over from other donors' samples. The chain is built from TRBV15 and TRBJ1-3; D unclear. Sequencing was done on a sample of naive CD4+ T cells from PBMCs. Subset reported: CD45RA+ positively selected. CDR3 protein: CATSRTGDTGNTIYF. The CDR3 nucleotides are TGTGCCACCAGCAGGACCGGAGATACTGGAAACACCATATATTTT.